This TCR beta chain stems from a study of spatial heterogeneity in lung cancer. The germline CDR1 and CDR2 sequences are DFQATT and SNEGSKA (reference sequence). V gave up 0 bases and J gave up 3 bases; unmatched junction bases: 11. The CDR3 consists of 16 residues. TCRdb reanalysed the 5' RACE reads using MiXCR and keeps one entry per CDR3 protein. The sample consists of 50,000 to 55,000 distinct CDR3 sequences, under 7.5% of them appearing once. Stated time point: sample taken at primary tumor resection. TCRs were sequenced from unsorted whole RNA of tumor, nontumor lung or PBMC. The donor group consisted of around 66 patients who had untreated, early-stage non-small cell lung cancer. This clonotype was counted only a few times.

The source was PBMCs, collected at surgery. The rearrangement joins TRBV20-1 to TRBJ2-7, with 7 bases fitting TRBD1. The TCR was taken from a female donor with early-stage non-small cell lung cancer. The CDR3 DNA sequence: TGCAGTGCTAGAGATCGGCCGGGCAGGGGGAACTACGAGCAGTACTTC. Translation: CSARDRPGRGNYEQYF.